This T cell receptor beta chain was sequenced during a study of T cell repertoires in cytomegalovirus infection. Turning to the study itself: Public TCR beta signature analysis indicated the presence of both CMV infection and matching HLA type. Findings and limits, study-wide: Ex vivo responses were dominated by HLA-C-restricted CMV-specific TCR beta clonotypes.

The CDR3 has 14 residues. Germline assignment: CDR1 MNHEY and CDR2 SVGAGI. The ends lost 4 bases at V and 6 bases at J; junction bases unmatched: 6. This clonotype has only a few counts. The antigen is not known. TCRdb analysed the reads with MiXCR anew, one entry per CDR3 protein. The data show roughly 990,000 distinct CDR3 sequences, with 30% to 40% seen just once and more than 13% held by the top ten. The V gene is TRBV6-5, the J gene TRBJ2-5, with 9 positions matching TRBD1. Sequences were derived from cultured CD8+ T cells from PBMCs, sampled from culture after CMV antigen stimulation. The receptor was isolated from a human donor in good health (CMV status not recorded). Some clones in this sample may be carry-over from other donors' samples. The CDR3: CASSLTGGEQTQYF. CDR3 in DNA: TGTGCCAGCAGTTTGACAGGGGGGGAACAGACCCAGTACTTC.